This TCR beta chain emerged from a study of beta chain features in type 1 diabetes. Looking at the study overall: Cells sorted and examined across all samples totaled 85 million to 130 million. Points from the study as a whole: In patients and controls equally, PCR might favor templates that are shorter. Researchers report that Type 1 diabetes patients had moderately but significantly shorter TCRB CDR3s across all four CD4+ subsets. TCRB repertoires of naive, central memory and Treg cells appeared more similar among patients than among healthy donors.

Of note for this clone: Its target is unknown.

CD45RO/CCR7/CD25/CD127/CD95/CD27 separated CD4+ naive, central memory, regulatory and stem cell-like memory cells by sorting. The sequenced template was cDNA made from the entire isolated RNA. TCRdb's copy holds only in-frame clones and misses some; the assay was immunoSEQ multiplex PCR. Of around 150,000 clones in the sample, under 13% were seen once. Per germline, CDR1 MNHEY and CDR2 SVGAGI. V lost 5 bases and J 7 bases, leaving 8 bases between the germline ends. CDR3 size: 12 residues. V usage is TRBV6-5 and J usage is TRBJ1-4, with D maybe TRBD1 (6 bases). This sequence originates from a man aged 25-40 years with type 1 diabetes. Source material: central memory CD4+ T cells from blood. In DNA, the CDR3 is TGTGCCAGCAGTCGAGGGGGTGAAAAACTGTTTTTT. It codes for CASSRGGEKLFF.